This TCR beta chain was sequenced in a study of T cells in localized non-small cell lung cancer. Libraries were prepared by immunoSEQ multiplex PCR; TCRdb keeps only in-frame clonotypes and omits some of them. The sample shows roughly 58,000 clones, about four fifths of them seen only once. The CDR3 consists of 16 residues. Germline values: CDR1 SGHRS, CDR2 YFSETQ. The junction had 8 bases not matched to a gene; V was cut back by 4 bases and J by 4 bases. The chain uses TRBV5-1 and TRBJ2-7, with 13 bases matching TRBD2. This receptor was obtained from a man between 40 and 70 years old with stage II lung adenocarcinoma. The sample in question was PBMCs, obtained before any cancer treatment. The CDR3 bases are TGCGCCAGCAGCCCTGGGACTAGCGGGACCGGTTACGAGCAGTACTTC. It is translated as CASSPGTSGTGYEQYF.